These T cell receptor beta chains were read from a single sample in a study of cytomegalovirus exposure and HLA in healthy donors. TCRdb's copy holds only in-frame clones and misses some; the assay was immunoSEQ multiplex PCR. Altogether 140,000 or so clones are present, roughly 80% being singletons, with the ten largest covering around 2.9%. Sequences were obtained from PBMCs. Every receptor here comes from a female donor in good health and CMV-seronegative. Each CDR3 is given with its conserved first and last residue. Fields, in order: J gene, D gene, CDR3 length, V gene, clone size, CDR3 protein, CDR3 DNA. D genes are given only for firm matches. Some rows have no size entry. The others give once, few or many, or a class for an expanded clone.

>TRBJ2-7|TRBD2|16|TRBV28|.
CASRPGLAGGRNEQYF
TGTGCCAGCAGACCGGGACTAGCGGGAGGTAGGAACGAGCAGTACTTC
>TRBJ1-6|.|15|TRBV6-5|.
CASSYFTGLNSPLHF
TGTGCCAGCAGTTACTTCACAGGCCTTAATTCACCCCTCCACTTT
>TRBJ2-2|TRBD1|15|TRBV6-5|.
CASKNDRVNTGELFF
TGTGCCAGCAAAAACGACAGGGTTAACACCGGGGAGCTGTTTTTT
>TRBJ2-2|TRBD2|16|TRBV5-4|.
CASSPRLAGIGGELFF
TGTGCCAGCAGCCCGAGACTAGCGGGGATAGGCGGGGAGCTGTTTTTT
>TRBJ1-2|.|15|TRBV5-1|.
CASSLVGGVGYGYTF
TGCGCCAGCAGCTTGGTTGGGGGGGTAGGCTATGGCTACACCTTC
>TRBJ1-6|.|13|TRBV27|.
CASSLAGNSPLHF
TGTGCCAGCAGTTTAGCCGGGAATTCACCCCTCCACTTT
>TRBJ1-5|.|14|TRBV28|.
CASSYQQAYQPQHF
TGTGCCAGCAGTTACCAACAGGCATATCAGCCCCAGCATTTT
>TRBJ1-1|.|12|TRBV29-1|.
CSGDFPNTEAFF
TGCAGCGGTGACTTCCCGAACACTGAAGCTTTCTTT
>TRBJ2-2|.|14|TRBV7-2|.
CASSLQGNTGELFF
TGTGCCAGCAGCTTACAGGGCAACACCGGGGAGCTGTTTTTT
>TRBJ2-2|TRBD1|17|TRBV5-4|.
CASSSPGGTLNTGELFF
TGTGCCAGCAGCTCCCCAGGGGGAACCTTGAACACCGGGGAGCTGTTTTTT
>TRBJ1-2|TRBD1|14|TRBV4-1|.
CASSQDTGGDGYTF
TGCGCCAGCAGCCAAGATACAGGGGGCGATGGCTACACCTTC
>TRBJ1-6|TRBD1|18|TRBV7-6|.
CASSLGPRDRAINSPLHF
TGTGCCAGCAGCTTAGGCCCCCGGGACAGGGCCATTAATTCACCCCTCCACTTT
>TRBJ1-2|.|14|TRBV6-1|.
CASSGYFTNYGYTF
TGTGCCAGCAGTGGGTACTTCACCAACTATGGCTACACCTTC
>TRBJ2-2|TRBD1|16|TRBV9|.
CASSPRTGANTGELFF
TGTGCCAGCAGCCCCCGGACAGGGGCGAACACCGGGGAGCTGTTTTTT
>TRBJ2-3|.|15|TRBV4-1|.
CASGSWEKNTDTQYF
TGCGCCAGCGGTTCCTGGGAGAAGAACACAGATACGCAGTATTTT
>TRBJ2-1|TRBD2|14|TRBV4-2|.
CASSQGGAGDEQFF
TGTGCCAGCAGCCAAGGCGGGGCGGGAGATGAGCAGTTCTTC
>TRBJ1-1|TRBD1|15|TRBV27|.
CASSSGTVLNTEAFF
TGTGCCAGCAGTTCAGGGACAGTCTTAAACACTGAAGCTTTCTTT
>TRBJ1-1|.|15|TRBV28|few
CASSLFGIGRTEAFF
TGTGCCAGCAGTTTATTTGGGATCGGGAGGACTGAAGCTTTCTTT
>TRBJ1-1|.|14|TRBV4-1|.
CASSQATDNTEAFF
TGCGCCAGCAGCCAAGCGACAGATAACACTGAAGCTTTCTTT
>TRBJ1-2|TRBD1|14|TRBV30|.
CAWSLGQGIGGYTF
TGTGCCTGGAGCCTGGGACAGGGGATAGGAGGCTACACCTTC
>TRBJ2-2|TRBD2|18|TRBV5-4|.
CASSFFSGGPRVTGELFF
TGTGCCAGCAGCTTTTTTAGCGGGGGGCCGAGGGTAACCGGGGAGCTGTTTTTT
>TRBJ2-7|.|16|TRBV19|.
CASSVDSQGGTYEQYF
TGTGCCAGTAGTGTCGATTCCCAGGGGGGCACCTACGAGCAGTACTTC
>TRBJ2-5|TRBD1|16|TRBV27|.
CASSLWRRGRGETQYF
TGTGCCAGCAGTTTATGGCGCAGGGGGCGCGGAGAGACCCAGTACTTC
>TRBJ1-5|.|14|TRBV5-8|.
CASHHRPGHQPQHF
TGTGCCAGTCATCACCGGCCAGGTCACCAGCCCCAGCATTTT
>TRBJ2-7|.|13|TRBV7-2|once
CASSLRGSAEQYF
TGTGCCAGCAGCTTACGAGGGTCCGCCGAGCAGTACTTC
>TRBJ2-3|.|16|TRBV4-3|.
CASSQDRTVPTDTQYF
TGCGCCAGCAGCCAAGACAGGACAGTCCCCACAGATACGCAGTATTTT
>TRBJ1-1|TRBD1|15|TRBV4-1|.
CASSPQGGLNTEAFF
TGCGCCAGCAGCCCGCAGGGGGGTTTGAACACTGAAGCTTTCTTT
>TRBJ1-6|.|14|TRBV28|.
CASSGRGGRSPLHF
TGTGCCAGCAGTGGGAGGGGGGGCCGTTCACCCCTCCACTTT
>TRBJ1-1|TRBD1|14|TRBV28|.
CASSETGFGTEAFF
TGTGCCAGCAGTGAGACAGGGTTTGGCACTGAAGCTTTCTTT
>TRBJ2-5|.|14|TRBV5-1|.
CASSLVGGRETQYF
TGCGCCAGCAGCTTGGTTGGGGGCCGGGAGACCCAGTACTTC
>TRBJ1-1|.|13|TRBV30|.
CAWSAGFNSMAFF
TGTGCCTGGAGTGCGGGGTTTAATTCGATGGCTTTCTTT
>TRBJ2-7|.|13|TRBV2|.
CASFLGRFYEQYF
TGTGCCAGCTTCCTGGGCAGATTCTACGAGCAGTACTTC
>TRBJ1-3|TRBD1|15|TRBV6-5|.
CASRTDRGTGNTIYF
TGTGCCAGCAGAACCGACAGGGGGACGGGGAACACCATATATTTT
>TRBJ2-7|.|16|TRBV4-1|.
CASKEEAGSRVYEQYF
TGCGCCAGCAAGGAAGAGGCGGGGTCGAGGGTATACGAGCAGTACTTC
>TRBJ1-2|.|16|TRBV7-2|.
CASSPWTASSQSGYTF
TGTGCCAGCAGCCCATGGACAGCCTCCAGTCAGAGTGGCTACACCTTC
>TRBJ1-3|.|16|TRBV10-2|.
CASSDTGFSSGNTIYF
TGCGCCAGCAGTGACACAGGGTTCTCCTCTGGAAACACCATATATTTT
>TRBJ2-5|TRBD2|15|TRBV5-1|.
CASSLGLAGGLTQYF
TGCGCCAGCAGCTTGGGGTTAGCGGGGGGGCTGACCCAGTACTTC
>TRBJ1-2|.|17|TRBV7-2|.
CASSLKGGSADNYGYTF
TGTGCCAGCAGCTTAAAGGGCGGGTCCGCTGATAACTATGGCTACACCTTC
>TRBJ2-3|.|13|TRBV12-5|.
CASGLNQGGTQYF
TGTGCTAGTGGCCTTAACCAGGGTGGTACGCAGTATTTT
>TRBJ2-1|.|14|TRBV6-1|.
CASSAGLLYNEQFF
TGTGCCAGCAGTGCCGGACTACTCTACAATGAGCAGTTCTTC
>TRBJ1-1|.|15|TRBV4-2|.
CASRLGSGEGTEAFF
TGTGCCAGCAGACTAGGGTCAGGGGAGGGGACTGAAGCTTTCTTT
>TRBJ2-6|.|18|TRBV18|.
CASSPIGAPNSGANVLTF
TGTGCCAGCTCACCAATAGGGGCACCTAACTCTGGGGCCAACGTCCTGACTTTC